One and the same sample provided the 30 T cell receptor beta chains below, sequenced in a study of identical twins. Via MiXCR, TCRdb re-called the 5' RACE reads, giving one row per CDR3 protein. This table has hundreds of thousands of distinct CDR3 sequences, 18% appearing once. A further study also used this sample, focusing on T cells expressing NK-cell markers.

Sequencing was done on a sample of PBMCs. These receptors all come from a young woman in good health.

The gene calls are TRBV29-1 and TRBJ1-1; 7 bases fit TRBD1. CDR3 size: 17 residues. Germline values: CDR1 SQVTM, CDR2 ANQGSEA. V shed 0 bases and J 10 bases; nucleotides not matched to a gene: 20. The CDR3 is CSVEEGERPQGFQGAFF. The CDR3 region has the DNA TGCAGCGTTGAAGAAGGGGAGCGCCCACAGGGGTTTCAGGGAGCTTTCTTT.

The gene calls are TRBV3-1 and TRBJ2-1; D may be TRBD2 (5 bases). Trimming left V 6 bases short and J 7 bases short, with 16 bases between. The CDR3 consists of 14 residues. The V gene's germline CDR1 is LGHDT and CDR2 YNNKEL (reference sequence). CDR3 nucleotide sequence: TGTGCCAGCAGTTTCGGACTCGCAGGAAATGAGCAGTTCTTC. Its protein product is CASSFGLAGNEQFF.

Only a few counts were recorded for this clonotype. The chain carries TRBV12-3 or TRBV12-4 and TRBJ1-2, with TRBD1 matching 10 bases. The CDR3 has 13 amino acids. V shed 11 bases, J shed 6 bases, and the junction held 9 bases outside the gene matches. The DNA of the CDR3 is TGTGCCGTACCGGGACAGGGGACGGATGGCTACACCTTC. Translation gives CAVPGQGTDGYTF.

V gene TRBV20-1 combines with J gene TRBJ2-3, with TRBD2 matching 7 bases. V lost 2 bases, J lost 3 bases, and 8 bases stayed unmatched. The CDR3 is 15 residues long. The V gene's germline CDR1 is DFQATT and CDR2 SNEGSKA (reference sequence). In DNA, the CDR3 is TGCAGTGCTAGAAAAGCGGGGTGGAGGACAGATACGCAGTATTTT. Encoded protein: CSARKAGWRTDTQYF.

V usage is TRBV30 and J usage is TRBJ2-5; D may match TRBD1 or TRBD2 (5 bases each). Germline values: CDR1 GTSNPN, CDR2 SVGIG (reference sequence). V was cut by 1 base and J by 5 bases, with 11 bases left in between. This CDR3 contains 13 residues. The CDR3 DNA follows: TGTGCCTGGAGTGGGGACCCCCCTGAGACCCAGTACTTC. Its translation: CAWSGDPPETQYF.

This clonotype turned up a few times. This chain joins TRBV29-1 and TRBJ2-7, with D maybe TRBD1 (6 bases). Deletions cut 4 bases from V and 5 bases from J, with 12 bases between. There are 12 residues in the CDR3. Germline lookup yields CDR1 SQVTM and CDR2 ANQGSEA. The CDR3: CSVARGNDEQYF. As DNA, the CDR3 is TGCAGCGTTGCCAGGGGCAACGACGAGCAGTACTTC.

The chain couples TRBV5-1 to TRBJ2-3; possibly TRBD2 for D (5 bases). Germline V gene lookup returns CDR1 SGHRS and CDR2 YFSETQ. This CDR3 spans 14 amino acids. Trimming shortened V by 5 bases and J by 2 bases, and 12 bases separated the two germline ends. The CDR3 loop is CASRRTQDTDTQYF. The CDR3, as DNA: TGCGCCAGCAGGCGGACTCAGGACACAGATACGCAGTATTTT. Supplemented by reference TRBV5-1 and TRBJ2-3, the full variable domain reads KAGVTQTPRYLIKTRGQQVTLSCSPISGHRSVSWYQQTPGQGLQFLFEYFSETQRNKGNFPGRFSGRQFSNSRSEMNVSTLELGDSALYLCASRRTQDTDTQYFGPGTRLTVL.

The chain is built from TRBV20-1 and TRBJ1-5; D is possibly TRBD1 (6 bases). Trimming took off 5 bases at V and 0 bases at J, with 14 bases between the two ends. This CDR3 contains 15 residues. Germline lookup yields CDR1 DFQATT and CDR2 SNEGSKA (reference sequence). The CDR3 reads CSAAPGQASNQPQHF. The DNA of the CDR3 is TGCAGTGCTGCTCCGGGACAAGCTAGCAATCAGCCCCAGCATTTT.

This chain uses TRBV15 with TRBJ1-4; weak D call: TRBD1 (6 bases). This CDR3 has 14 amino acids. Germline V lookup: CDR1 LNHNV, CDR2 YYDKDF (reference sequence). V lost 5 bases, J lost 7 bases, and 14 bases lay in between. Written as DNA, the CDR3 is TGTGCCACCAGCCAGGGGACACGGAGTGAAAAACTGTTTTTT. Protein sequence: CATSQGTRSEKLFF.

V gene TRBV30 combines with J gene TRBJ2-1, with 10 positions matching TRBD1. The CDR3 spans 13 residues. The V segment lost 6 bases and the J segment 7 bases; nucleotides outside the gene matches: 6. Germline loops: CDR1 GTSNPN, CDR2 SVGIG (reference sequence). This chain's CDR3 is CACLSDRGNEQFF. Here the CDR3 DNA reads TGTGCCTGTCTCTCGGACAGGGGGAATGAGCAGTTCTTC.

This clonotype was seen a few times. The chain combines TRBV6-2 or TRBV6-3 with TRBJ2-7, with 12 bases lining up with TRBD2. This CDR3 is built from 14 residues. The J segment lost 2 bases and the V segment lost 6 bases, leaving 2 bases of the junction unmatched. Germline CDR1 reads MNHEY; CDR2 reads SVGEGT. CDR3 nucleotide sequence: TGTGCCAGCAGGCGACTAGCGGGAGCCTACGAGCAGTACTTC. Encoded protein: CASRRLAGAYEQYF.

This chain connects TRBV5-1 to TRBJ2-1, with 8 positions matching TRBD2. The ends lost 2 bases at V and 3 bases at J; junction bases unmatched: 7. The CDR3 is 16 residues long. Germline V lookup: CDR1 SGHRS, CDR2 YFSETQ. The CDR3 DNA sequence: TGCGCCAGCAGCTTTGTGTCCACTAGCGGCTACAATGAGCAGTTCTTC. The encoded protein is CASSFVSTSGYNEQFF.

In this sample, this clonotype turned up a few times. The chain couples TRBV7-6 to TRBJ2-3; TRBD2 matches at 12 bases. Germline assignment: CDR1 SGHVS and CDR2 FNYEAQ. The CDR3 covers 16 residues. J was trimmed by 4 bases and V by 5 bases; bases with no gene match: 7. The CDR3, as DNA: TGTGCCAGCAGCGCTTCTAGCGGGGGGGCCTCAGATACGCAGTATTTT. Amino acids: CASSASSGGASDTQYF.

The chain employs TRBV12-3 or TRBV12-4 and TRBJ2-7; 9 nucleotides line up with TRBD2. With V trimmed by 8 bases and J by 2 bases, 4 bases remained unmatched. The CDR3 sequence is 13 residues long. Here the CDR3 DNA reads TGTGCCAGCGGGGCGGGGGGGGCCTACGAGCAGTACTTC. Protein sequence: CASGAGGAYEQYF.

The CDR3 is CASSPIVGLV. CDR3 sequence (DNA): TGTGCCAGCAGCCCTATAGTTGGTTTAGTT. The V and J genes are TRBV7-9 and TRBJ2-7; the D is unclear. The germline V gene encodes CDR1 SEHNR and CDR2 FQNEAQ (reference sequence). The CDR3 extends over 10 amino acids.

The sample holds a few counts of this clonotype. The chain combines TRBV24-1 with TRBJ2-1; weak D call: TRBD1 (5 bases). This CDR3 comprises 14 residues. Germline V CDR1 and CDR2: KGHDR, SFDVKD. V shed 3 bases and J shed 8 bases, with 13 bases lying between them. CDR3 bases: TGTGCCACCAGTGATCGTAACCAGGGCCATGAGCAGTTCTTC. Its protein is CATSDRNQGHEQFF.

This chain links TRBV12-3 or TRBV12-4 with TRBJ1-1, with D maybe TRBD1 (5 bases). This CDR3 contains 12 residues. The V gene lost 7 bases and the J gene lost 5 bases, with 11 bases spanning the gap. Here the CDR3 reads CASTSRGTEAFF. The CDR3 coding sequence is TGTGCCAGCACCTCTCGGGGGACTGAAGCTTTCTTT.

V is TRBV4-2 and J is TRBJ2-3; no clear D gene. The V gene lost 0 bases and the J gene lost 9 bases, with 10 bases spanning the gap. This CDR3 spans 13 amino acids. Looked up from germline, CDR1 is LGHNA and CDR2 is YNFKEQ. In DNA form, the CDR3 reads TGTGCCAGCAGCCAAGATTCGGATTGGACGCAGTATTTT. Its protein is CASSQDSDWTQYF.

This clonotype was found a few times. This chain joins TRBV12-3 or TRBV12-4 and TRBJ2-7; no firm D call. The V gene lost 5 bases and the J gene lost 2 bases, with 16 bases spanning the gap. This CDR3 is 15 amino acids long. The CDR3 nucleotides are TGTGCCAGCAGTCCACGAGCCCAACTTCCCTACGAGCAGTACTTC. Its translation: CASSPRAQLPYEQYF.

In this sample, this clonotype turned up a few times. This chain connects TRBV29-1 to TRBJ2-7; D is unresolved. V lost 4 bases to trimming and J lost 5 bases, with 15 bases between them. The CDR3 runs to 13 residues. CDR1 is SQVTM, CDR2 ANQGSEA, per germline. The chain's CDR3 is CSVVGRFRNEQYF. Written as DNA, the CDR3 is TGCAGCGTTGTAGGCAGATTTCGGAACGAGCAGTACTTC.

V gene TRBV5-4 combines with J gene TRBJ2-3; TRBD1 or TRBD2 may be the D gene (5 bases each). Germline CDR1 SGHNT, CDR2 YYREEE (reference sequence). The CDR3 runs 15 residues. Trimming shortened V by 3 bases and J by 5 bases, and 16 bases separated the two germline ends. CDR3 bases: TGTGCCAGCAGCTCGGGACCGCCTAAAGAAGATACGCAGTATTTT. It translates to CASSSGPPKEDTQYF.

The gene calls are TRBV12-3 or TRBV12-4 and TRBJ2-6; the D is unclear. This CDR3 has 19 amino acids. The germline V and J ends were trimmed by 3 bases and 0 bases, with 18 bases remaining between them. The CDR3 DNA is TGTGCCAGCAGTTTTCAGCAGACTCTAGGTATCTCTGGGGCCAACGTCCTGACTTTC. Protein product: CASSFQQTLGISGANVLTF.

This chain links TRBV12-3 or TRBV12-4 with TRBJ2-2; D uncertain. V lost 3 bases and J lost 7, with 24 bases in between. This CDR3 spans 18 amino acids. Written as DNA, the CDR3 is TGTGCCAGCAGTTTTAGACCCCCTAAACCGACAACTCTCGGGGAGCTGTTTTTT. Translating it yields CASSFRPPKPTTLGELFF.

This clonotype was counted a few times. The rearrangement links TRBV12-3 or TRBV12-4 to TRBJ1-2; a weak D match, TRBD1 (5 bases). This CDR3 has 12 amino acids. Trimming left V 4 bases short and J 5 bases short, with 8 bases between. CDR3 residues: CASSSTVYGYTF. The CDR3 region has the DNA TGTGCCAGCAGTTCGACAGTATATGGCTACACCTTC.

The V gene is TRBV7-2, the J gene TRBJ1-5; the match to TRBD1 covers 8 bases. The J segment lost 7 bases and the V segment lost 6 bases, leaving 11 bases of the junction unmatched. This CDR3 spans 15 amino acids. CDR1 is SGHTA, CDR2 FQGNSA, per germline. The DNA of the CDR3 is TGTGCCAGCAGATCAACCGACAGGGGTGGGCAGCCCCAGCATTTT. This encodes CASRSTDRGGQPQHF.

This clonotype was found many times. The chain joins TRBV12-3 or TRBV12-4 to TRBJ2-3; no definite D call. The V and J ends lost 6 bases and 4 bases respectively, with 5 bases between them. CDR3 length equals 11 residues. For the CDR3, the DNA is TGTGCCAGCAGCTTTTCAGATACGCAGTATTTT. The encoded protein is CASSFSDTQYF.

This clonotype showed up just a few times. This rearrangement joins TRBV29-1 to TRBJ2-7; D unclear. V was pared by 7 bases and J by 7 bases, with 14 bases between. This CDR3 has 11 amino acids. The germline V gene encodes CDR1 SQVTM and CDR2 ANQGSEA. The CDR3 coding sequence is TGCAGCGCCTCCTGGGCCGGGGAGCAGTACTTC. Translating it yields CSASWAGEQYF.

This clonotype has a count of ten or more. The chain carries TRBV5-1 and TRBJ2-3, with 10 bases that match TRBD2. Germline V CDR1 and CDR2: SGHRS, YFSETQ. After removal of 0 bases from V and 4 bases from J, the junction contained 5 bases not matched to a gene. The CDR3 contains 16 residues. The CDR3 DNA is TGCGCCAGCAGCTTGGCTGTACTAGCGGGGCCAGATACGCAGTATTTT. Protein sequence: CASSLAVLAGPDTQYF.

This chain's CDR3 is CASTKTSGNTIYF. CDR3 bases: TGTGCCAGCACCAAAACTTCTGGAAACACCATATATTTT. The chain recombines TRBV7-9 with TRBJ1-3; D remains ambiguous. This CDR3 comprises 13 residues. Germline CDR1 and CDR2: SEHNR and FQNEAQ (reference sequence). The V end was cut by 7 bases, the J end by 1 base, with 8 bases between.

This clonotype turned up a few times. The rearrangement uses TRBV10-3 and TRBJ1-5, with D hard to call. CDR1 ENHRY and CDR2 SYGVKD come from the germline V gene. V was trimmed by 3 bases and J by 1 base, leaving 10 bases between them. The CDR3 loop spans 15 amino acids. The CDR3 DNA is TGTGCCATCAGTGACCGCCAGATAAGCAATCAGCCCCAGCATTTT. Translation: CAISDRQISNQPQHF.